This TCR beta chain was sequenced in a study of vaccination effects on CD4 cells after COVID-19. About the research overall: Participants were vaccinated with two doses of either the BNT162b2 or mRNA-1273 vaccine.

On this clone: Its antigen is not identified.

Ahead of sequencing, the ViraFEST assay grew antigen-specific CD4+ T cells using viral peptide pools. Around day 10 of culture, CD4+ T cells were separated out. Absence of prior SARS-CoV-2 infection characterized the vaccine recipients, who showed negative nucleocapsid antibodies. It was on days 3 and 7 that half the medium was replaced with IL-2 medium. Here immunoSEQ multiplex PCR was the method, and the copy in TCRdb shows in-frame clones only, minus some. The data hold about 27,000 clones, with 65% to 75% observed a single time. Findings and caveats of the study: Early post-infection timepoints were missing from the study, which also had few convalescent patients.

The sample consisted of CD4+ T cells from PBMCs cultured with SARS-CoV-2 spike peptides, taken before COVID-19 vaccination. The clonotype comes from a human donor who received a COVID-19 vaccine.

CDR3 protein: CASSQVSGVQETQYF. In nucleotides, the CDR3 is TGTGCCAGCAGCCAGGTCAGCGGGGTTCAAGAGACCCAGTACTTC. The genes are TRBV3-1 (or the pseudogene TRBV3-2) and TRBJ2-5; 7 bases align to TRBD2. CDR3 length: 15 amino acids. Germline-derived CDR1 and CDR2 are LGHDT and YNNKEL (reference sequence). V lost 3 bases to trimming and J lost 2 bases; unmatched junction nucleotides: 6.